This entry describes one T cell receptor beta chain. In the authors' workflow: Reference gene primers were amplified, and this amplification served to estimate nucleated cell counts. The assay was immunoSEQ multiplex PCR, and TCRdb's table has in-frame clones only and misses some. The D gene and trimming were derived from the DNA, and the V and J assignments and clone size from that table. This table holds approximately 44,000 clones, roughly nine tenths found once. The sample is drawn from a study of blood T cell repertoires in COVID-19. Study-level information: Researchers got acute and convalescent COVID-19 samples from the United States, Italy and Spain.

Between the trimmed V and J ends, which lost 4 bases and 2 bases, there was a span of 15 bases. This CDR3 spans 15 amino acids. Germline V CDR1 and CDR2: MDHEN, SYDVKM. The sample was peripheral blood. This TCR was recovered from a woman older than 75 with acute or convalescent COVID-19. This chain joins TRBV28 and TRBJ2-7, with D unclear. The CDR3 sequence: CASSSGGGRAYEQYV. The DNA of the CDR3 is TGTGCCAGCAGTTCCGGCGGCGGCAGAGCCTACGAGCAGTACGTC.